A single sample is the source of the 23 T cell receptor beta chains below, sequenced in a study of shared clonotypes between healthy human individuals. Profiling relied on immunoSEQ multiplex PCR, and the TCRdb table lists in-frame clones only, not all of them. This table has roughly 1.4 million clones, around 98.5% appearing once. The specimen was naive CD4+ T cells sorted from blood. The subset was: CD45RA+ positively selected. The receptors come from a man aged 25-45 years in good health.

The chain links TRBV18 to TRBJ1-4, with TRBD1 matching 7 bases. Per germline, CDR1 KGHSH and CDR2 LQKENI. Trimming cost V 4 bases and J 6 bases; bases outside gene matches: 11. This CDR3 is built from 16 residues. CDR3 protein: CASSLNRGRIDEKLFF. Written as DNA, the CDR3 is TGTGCCAGCTCACTAAACAGGGGCCGTATAGATGAAAAACTGTTTTTT.

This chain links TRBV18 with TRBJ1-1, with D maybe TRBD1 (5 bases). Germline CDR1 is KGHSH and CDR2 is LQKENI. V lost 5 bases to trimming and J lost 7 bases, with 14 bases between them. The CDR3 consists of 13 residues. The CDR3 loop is CASSASGDGEAFF. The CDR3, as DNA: TGTGCCAGCTCAGCATCTGGGGACGGTGAAGCTTTCTTT.

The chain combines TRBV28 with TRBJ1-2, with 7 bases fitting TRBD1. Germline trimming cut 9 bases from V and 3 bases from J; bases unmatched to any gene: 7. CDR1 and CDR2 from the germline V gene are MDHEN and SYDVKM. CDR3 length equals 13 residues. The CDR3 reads CASRQGGDYGYTF. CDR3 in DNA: TGTGCCAGTAGACAGGGCGGTGACTATGGCTACACCTTC.

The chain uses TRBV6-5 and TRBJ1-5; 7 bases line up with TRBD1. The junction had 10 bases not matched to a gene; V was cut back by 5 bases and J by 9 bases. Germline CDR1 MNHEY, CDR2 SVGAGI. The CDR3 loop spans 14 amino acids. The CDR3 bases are TGTGCCAGCAGTACCGGACAGGATACGTGGCCCCAGCATTTT. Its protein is CASSTGQDTWPQHF.

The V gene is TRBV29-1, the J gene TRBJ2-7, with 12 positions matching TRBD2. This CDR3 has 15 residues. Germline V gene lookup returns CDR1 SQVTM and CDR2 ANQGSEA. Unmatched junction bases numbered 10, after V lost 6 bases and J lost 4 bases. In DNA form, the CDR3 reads TGCAGCGTAGCACCGGGACTAGCGGGTTCGTACGAGCAGTACTTC. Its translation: CSVAPGLAGSYEQYF.

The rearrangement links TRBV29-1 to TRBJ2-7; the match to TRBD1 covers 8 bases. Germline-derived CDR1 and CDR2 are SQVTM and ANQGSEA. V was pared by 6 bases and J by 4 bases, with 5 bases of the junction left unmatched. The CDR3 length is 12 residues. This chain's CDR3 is CSVRTGLYEQYF. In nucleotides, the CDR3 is TGCAGCGTCAGGACAGGGTTGTACGAGCAGTACTTC.

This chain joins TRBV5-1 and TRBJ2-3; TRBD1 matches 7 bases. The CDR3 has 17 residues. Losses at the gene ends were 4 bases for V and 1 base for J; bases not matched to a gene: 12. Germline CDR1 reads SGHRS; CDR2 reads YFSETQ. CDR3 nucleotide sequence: TGCGCCAGCAGCGCGTTTGGGCAGGGGGTCGGCACAGATACGCAGTATTTT. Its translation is CASSAFGQGVGTDTQYF. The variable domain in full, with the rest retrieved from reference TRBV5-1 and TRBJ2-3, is KAGVTQTPRYLIKTRGQQVTLSCSPISGHRSVSWYQQTPGQGLQFLFEYFSETQRNKGNFPGRFSGRQFSNSRSEMNVSTLELGDSALYLCASSAFGQGVGTDTQYFGPGTRLTVL.

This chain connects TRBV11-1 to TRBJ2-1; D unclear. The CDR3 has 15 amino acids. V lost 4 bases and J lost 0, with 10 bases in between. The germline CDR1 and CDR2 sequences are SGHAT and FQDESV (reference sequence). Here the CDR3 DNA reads TGTGCCAGCAGCTCATTGGGTACCTCCTACAATGAGCAGTTCTTC. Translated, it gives CASSSLGTSYNEQFF. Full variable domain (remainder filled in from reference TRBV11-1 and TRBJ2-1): EAEVAQSPRYKITEKSQAVAFWCDPISGHATLYWYRQILGQGPELLVQFQDESVVDDSQLPKDRFSAERLKGVDSTLKIQPAELGDSAMYLCASSSLGTSYNEQFFGPGTRLTVL.

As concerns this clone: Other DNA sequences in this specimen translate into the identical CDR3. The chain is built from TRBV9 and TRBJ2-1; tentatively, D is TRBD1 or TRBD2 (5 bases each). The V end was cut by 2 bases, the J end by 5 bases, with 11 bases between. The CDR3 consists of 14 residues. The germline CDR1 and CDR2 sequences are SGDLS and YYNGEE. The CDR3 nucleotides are TGTGCCAGCAGCGTGCTCGGGGACCACAATGAGCAGTTCTTC. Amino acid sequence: CASSVLGDHNEQFF.

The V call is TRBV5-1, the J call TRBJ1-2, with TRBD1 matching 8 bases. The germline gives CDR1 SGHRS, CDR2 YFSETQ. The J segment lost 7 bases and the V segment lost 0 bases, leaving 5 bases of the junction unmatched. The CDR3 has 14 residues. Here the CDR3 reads CASSLVNRGTGYTF. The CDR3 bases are TGCGCCAGCAGCTTGGTCAACAGGGGGACTGGCTACACCTTC.

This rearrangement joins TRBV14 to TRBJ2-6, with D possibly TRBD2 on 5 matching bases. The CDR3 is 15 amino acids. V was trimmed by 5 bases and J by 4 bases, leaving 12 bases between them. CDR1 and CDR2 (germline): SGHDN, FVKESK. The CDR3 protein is CASSSRLSGANVLTF. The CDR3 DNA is TGTGCCAGCAGCTCCCGACTATCCGGGGCCAACGTCCTGACTTTC. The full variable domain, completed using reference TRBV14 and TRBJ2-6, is EAGVTQFPSHSVIEKGQTVTLRCDPISGHDNLYWYRRVMGKEIKFLLHFVKESKQDESGMPNNRFLAERTGGTYSTLKVQPAELEDSGVYFCASSSRLSGANVLTFGAGSRLTVL.

The DNA of the CDR3 is TGTGCCAGCAGCGTAGGGAGCCCCGGCCCCGGGGAGCTGTTTTTT. It is translated as CASSVGSPGPGELFF. This rearrangement joins TRBV9 to TRBJ2-2; no reliable D call. The CDR3 sequence is 15 residues long. CDR1 is SGDLS and CDR2 is YYNGEE in the germline V gene. V lost 0 bases to trimming and J lost 6 bases, with 12 bases between them.

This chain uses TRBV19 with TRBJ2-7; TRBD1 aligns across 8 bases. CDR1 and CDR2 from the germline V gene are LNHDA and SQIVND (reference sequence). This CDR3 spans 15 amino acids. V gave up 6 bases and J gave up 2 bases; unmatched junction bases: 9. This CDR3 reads CASSITGGFPYEQYF. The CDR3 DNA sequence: TGTGCCAGTAGCATTACAGGGGGTTTTCCCTACGAGCAGTACTTC.

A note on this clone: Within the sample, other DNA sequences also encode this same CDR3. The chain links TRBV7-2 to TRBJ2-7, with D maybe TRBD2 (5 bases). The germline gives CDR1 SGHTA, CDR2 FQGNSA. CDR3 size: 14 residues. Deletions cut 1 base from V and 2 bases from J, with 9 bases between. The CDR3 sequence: CASSLGGRTYEQYF. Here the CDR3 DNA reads TGTGCCAGCAGCTTAGGTGGGAGAACCTACGAGCAGTACTTC.

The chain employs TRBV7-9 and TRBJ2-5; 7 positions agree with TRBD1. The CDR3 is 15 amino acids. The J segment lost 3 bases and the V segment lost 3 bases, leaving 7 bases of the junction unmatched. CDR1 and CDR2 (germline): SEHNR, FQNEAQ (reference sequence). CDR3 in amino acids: CASSFPRGTEETQYF. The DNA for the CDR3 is TGTGCCAGCAGCTTCCCCAGGGGGACAGAAGAGACCCAGTACTTC.

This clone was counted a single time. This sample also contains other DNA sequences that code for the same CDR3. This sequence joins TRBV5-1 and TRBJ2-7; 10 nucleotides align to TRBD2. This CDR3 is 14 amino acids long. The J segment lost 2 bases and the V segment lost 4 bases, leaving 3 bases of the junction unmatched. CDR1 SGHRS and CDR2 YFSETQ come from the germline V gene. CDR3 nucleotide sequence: TGCGCCAGCAGCCGGACTAGCGGAACCTACGAGCAGTACTTC. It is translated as CASSRTSGTYEQYF.

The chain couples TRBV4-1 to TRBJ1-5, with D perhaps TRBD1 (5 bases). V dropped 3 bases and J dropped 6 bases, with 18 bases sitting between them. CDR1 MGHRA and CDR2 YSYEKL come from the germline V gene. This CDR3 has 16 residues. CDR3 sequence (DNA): TGCGCCAGCAGCCATCCCGGAAGGGGATTAGGTCAGCCCCAGCATTTT. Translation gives CASSHPGRGLGQPQHF.

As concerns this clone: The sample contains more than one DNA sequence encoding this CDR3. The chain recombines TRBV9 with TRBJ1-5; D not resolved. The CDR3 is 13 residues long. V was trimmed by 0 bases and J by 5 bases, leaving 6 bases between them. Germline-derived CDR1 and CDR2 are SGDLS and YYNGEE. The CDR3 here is CASSVDGDQPQHF. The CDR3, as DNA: TGTGCCAGCAGCGTAGACGGGGATCAGCCCCAGCATTTT.

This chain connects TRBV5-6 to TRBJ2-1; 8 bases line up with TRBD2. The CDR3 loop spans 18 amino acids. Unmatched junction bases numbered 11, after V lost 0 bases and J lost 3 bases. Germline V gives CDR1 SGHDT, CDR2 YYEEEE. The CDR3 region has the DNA TGTGCCAGCAGCTTGGTTGTTAGCGGGATTCCCGGCTACAATGAGCAGTTCTTC. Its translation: CASSLVVSGIPGYNEQFF.

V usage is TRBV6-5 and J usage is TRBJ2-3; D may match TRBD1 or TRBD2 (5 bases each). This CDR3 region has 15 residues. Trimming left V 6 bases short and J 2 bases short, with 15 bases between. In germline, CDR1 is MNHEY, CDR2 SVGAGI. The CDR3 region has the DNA TGTGCCAGCAGATTCCCGGGACGGACCACAGATACGCAGTATTTT. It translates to CASRFPGRTTDTQYF.

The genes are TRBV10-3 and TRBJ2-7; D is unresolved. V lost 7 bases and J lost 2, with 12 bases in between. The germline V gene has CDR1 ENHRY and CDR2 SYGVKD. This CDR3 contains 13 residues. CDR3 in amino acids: CAINPGQTYEQYF. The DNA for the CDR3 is TGTGCCATCAACCCCGGGCAAACCTACGAGCAGTACTTC.

The CDR3 protein is CASSLRTGYYEKLFF. The CDR3 DNA follows: TGTGCCAGCAGCTTAAGAACGGGGTATTACGAAAAACTGTTTTTT. The chain links TRBV7-9 to TRBJ1-4; D is unresolved. The V and J ends lost 2 bases and 8 bases respectively, with 15 bases between them. Germline CDR1 reads SEHNR; CDR2 reads FQNEAQ (reference sequence). The CDR3 sequence is 15 residues long.

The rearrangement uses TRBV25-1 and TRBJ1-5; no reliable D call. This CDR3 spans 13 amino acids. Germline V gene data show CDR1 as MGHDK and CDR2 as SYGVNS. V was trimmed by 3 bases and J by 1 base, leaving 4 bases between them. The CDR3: CASSDRSNQPQHF. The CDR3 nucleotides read TGTGCCAGCAGTGACAGGAGCAATCAGCCCCAGCATTTT.